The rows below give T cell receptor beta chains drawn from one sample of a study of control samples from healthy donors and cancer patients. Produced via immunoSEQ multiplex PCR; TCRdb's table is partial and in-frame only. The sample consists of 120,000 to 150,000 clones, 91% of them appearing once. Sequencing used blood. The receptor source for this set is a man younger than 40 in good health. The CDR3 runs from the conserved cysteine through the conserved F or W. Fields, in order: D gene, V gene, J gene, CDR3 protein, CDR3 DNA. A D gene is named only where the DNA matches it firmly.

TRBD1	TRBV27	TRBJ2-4	CASSLYRTGVKNIQYF	TGTGCCAGCAGTTTATATAGGACAGGGGTGAAAAACATTCAGTACTTC
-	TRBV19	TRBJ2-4	CASSGRGGYTKNIQYF	TGTGCCAGTAGTGGGCGAGGAGGTTATACCAAAAACATTCAGTACTTC
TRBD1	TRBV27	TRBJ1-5	CASRPRQGNQPQHF	TGTGCCAGCAGACCCCGACAGGGGAATCAGCCCCAGCATTTT
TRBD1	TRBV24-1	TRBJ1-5	CATSDRDRGPQHNQPQHF	TGTGCCACCAGTGACCGTGACAGGGGGCCTCAACATAATCAGCCCCAGCATTTT
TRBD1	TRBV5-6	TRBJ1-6	CASSLHRDRDDSPLHF	TGTGCCAGCAGCTTGCATCGGGACAGGGATGATTCACCCCTCCACTTT
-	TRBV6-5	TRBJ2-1	CAINSAEQFF	TGTGCCATCAACTCGGCTGAGCAGTTCTTC
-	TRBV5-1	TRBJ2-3	CASSLILRHTQYF	TGCGCCAGCAGCCTCATCCTGAGGCATACGCAGTATTTT
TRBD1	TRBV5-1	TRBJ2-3	CASSLTGQGRTDTQYF	TGCGCCAGCAGCTTGACGGGACAGGGACGCACAGATACGCAGTATTTT
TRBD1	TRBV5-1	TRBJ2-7	CASSFQNPGQGAGEQYF	TGCGCCAGCAGCTTCCAAAATCCGGGACAGGGGGCGGGTGAGCAGTACTTC
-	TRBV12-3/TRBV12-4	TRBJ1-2	CASSLGEEYGYTF	TGTGCCAGCAGTTTAGGGGAAGAATACGGCTACACCTTC
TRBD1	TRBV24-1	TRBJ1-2	CATSDAGQFQGYGYTF	TGTGCCACCAGTGACGCGGGACAGTTTCAGGGCTATGGCTACACCTTC
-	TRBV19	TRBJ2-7	CASSPGNYEQYF	TGTGCCAGTAGTCCAGGGAACTACGAGCAGTACTTC
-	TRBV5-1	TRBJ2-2	CASSRFPGVPGELFF	TGCGCCAGCAGCAGGTTTCCGGGGGTGCCCGGGGAGCTGTTTTTT
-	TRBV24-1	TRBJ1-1	CATKAEERTEAFF	TGTGCCACCAAGGCGGAAGAGAGGACTGAAGCTTTCTTT
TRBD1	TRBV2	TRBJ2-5	CASSPDRGSRETQYF	TGTGCCAGCAGTCCGGACAGGGGGTCACGAGAGACCCAGTACTTC
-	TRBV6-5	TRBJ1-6	CASSRQEILNSPLHF	TGTGCCAGCAGCAGACAGGAAATTTTGAATTCACCCCTCCACTTT
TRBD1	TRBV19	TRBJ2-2	CASSSGTGGGTGELFF	TGTGCCAGTAGTTCGGGGACAGGGGGAGGGACCGGGGAGCTGTTTTTT
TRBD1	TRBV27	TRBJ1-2	CASSPQGQGYTF	TGTGCCAGCAGCCCACAGGGGCAGGGCTACACCTTC
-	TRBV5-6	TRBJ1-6	CASSSGRYHSPLHF	TGTGCCAGCAGCTCCGGACGGTACCATTCACCCCTCCACTTT
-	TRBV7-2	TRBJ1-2	CASSLTGYGYTF	TGTGCCAGCAGCTTAACGGGCTATGGCTACACCTTC
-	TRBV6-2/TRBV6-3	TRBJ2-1	CASSYSKGTGQFF	TGTGCCAGCAGTTACTCGAAAGGGACCGGGCAGTTCTTC
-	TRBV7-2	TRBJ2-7	CASSWGAGASYEQYF	TGTGCCAGCAGCTGGGGGGCGGGGGCTTCCTACGAGCAGTACTTC